Shown below are 4 T cell receptor beta chains from a single sample sequenced in a study of blood T cell repertoires in COVID-19. Measured with immunoSEQ multiplex PCR; TCRdb has only the in-frame clones, and not every one. The sample yields 290,000 or so clones, nearly 90% seen once. The sequencing input was PBMCs or T cells enriched from blood (not recorded which). Receptors originate from a woman between 18 and 29 years old with acute COVID-19.

The chain recombines TRBV5-1 with TRBJ1-6, with 7 bases matching TRBD1. Germline CDR1 and CDR2: SGHRS and YFSETQ. V dropped 4 bases and J dropped 9; count of bases not matched to a gene: 7. This CDR3 region has 14 residues. CDR3 in amino acids: CASSPGQESSPLHF. For the CDR3, the DNA is TGCGCCAGCAGCCCTGGACAGGAAAGTTCACCCCTCCACTTT.

The rearrangement joins TRBV5-1 to TRBJ2-6; no reliable D call. The CDR3 contains 18 residues. Germline CDR1 SGHRS, CDR2 YFSETQ. Trimming removed 0 bases at V and 1 base at J, with 14 bases between. CDR3 nucleotide sequence: TGCGCCAGCAGCTTGGCCCTACAGCAATATTCTGGGGCCAACGTCCTGACTTTC. Protein: CASSLALQQYSGANVLTF.

This clone was found once. J is TRBJ1-5 and V is TRBV27; a possible D gene is TRBD1 (5 bases). CDR3 length: 14 residues. The germline V gene encodes CDR1 MNHEY and CDR2 SMNVEV (reference sequence). Deletions cut 2 bases from V and 3 bases from J, with 8 bases between. The CDR3 loop reads CASSLGGINQPQHF. The CDR3 coding sequence is TGTGCCAGCAGTTTAGGGGGGATCAATCAGCCCCAGCATTTT.

The chain couples TRBV28 to TRBJ2-1; 9 bases align to TRBD2. The germline gives CDR1 MDHEN, CDR2 SYDVKM. J was trimmed by 3 bases and V by 3 bases; bases with no gene match: 3. There are 15 residues in the CDR3. CDR3: CASSLDSGSYNEQFF. Written as DNA, the CDR3 is TGTGCCAGCAGTTTGGATAGCGGGAGCTACAATGAGCAGTTCTTC.